This T cell receptor beta chain was profiled in a study of response to subunit inactivated influenza vaccine. Comments on this clonotype: Its matching antigen is unknown.

Study outcomes and limitations: The study's authors posited that every seasonal influenza vaccination enlists few new T cells.

TCRdb itself ran the RT-PCR reads through MiXCR, one entry per CDR3 protein. The sample holds fewer than 550,000 distinct CDR3 sequences, 25% seen once. The germline CDR1 and CDR2 sequences are LGHNA and YSLEER. Trimming removed 0 bases from V and 6 bases from J; junction bases left unmatched: 8. This CDR3 region has 17 residues. The chain links TRBV4-3 to TRBJ1-6, with TRBD1 identical over 7 bases. This sequence was found in a man between 50 and 59 years old who received an inactivated influenza vaccine. This material consisted of CD4+ T cells sorted from PBMCs, taken about 5 days after vaccination. The CDR3 nucleotides read TGCGCCAGCAGCCAAGATGGCAGGGGGTGGGGTAATTCACCCCTCCACTTT. This encodes CASSQDGRGWGNSPLHF.